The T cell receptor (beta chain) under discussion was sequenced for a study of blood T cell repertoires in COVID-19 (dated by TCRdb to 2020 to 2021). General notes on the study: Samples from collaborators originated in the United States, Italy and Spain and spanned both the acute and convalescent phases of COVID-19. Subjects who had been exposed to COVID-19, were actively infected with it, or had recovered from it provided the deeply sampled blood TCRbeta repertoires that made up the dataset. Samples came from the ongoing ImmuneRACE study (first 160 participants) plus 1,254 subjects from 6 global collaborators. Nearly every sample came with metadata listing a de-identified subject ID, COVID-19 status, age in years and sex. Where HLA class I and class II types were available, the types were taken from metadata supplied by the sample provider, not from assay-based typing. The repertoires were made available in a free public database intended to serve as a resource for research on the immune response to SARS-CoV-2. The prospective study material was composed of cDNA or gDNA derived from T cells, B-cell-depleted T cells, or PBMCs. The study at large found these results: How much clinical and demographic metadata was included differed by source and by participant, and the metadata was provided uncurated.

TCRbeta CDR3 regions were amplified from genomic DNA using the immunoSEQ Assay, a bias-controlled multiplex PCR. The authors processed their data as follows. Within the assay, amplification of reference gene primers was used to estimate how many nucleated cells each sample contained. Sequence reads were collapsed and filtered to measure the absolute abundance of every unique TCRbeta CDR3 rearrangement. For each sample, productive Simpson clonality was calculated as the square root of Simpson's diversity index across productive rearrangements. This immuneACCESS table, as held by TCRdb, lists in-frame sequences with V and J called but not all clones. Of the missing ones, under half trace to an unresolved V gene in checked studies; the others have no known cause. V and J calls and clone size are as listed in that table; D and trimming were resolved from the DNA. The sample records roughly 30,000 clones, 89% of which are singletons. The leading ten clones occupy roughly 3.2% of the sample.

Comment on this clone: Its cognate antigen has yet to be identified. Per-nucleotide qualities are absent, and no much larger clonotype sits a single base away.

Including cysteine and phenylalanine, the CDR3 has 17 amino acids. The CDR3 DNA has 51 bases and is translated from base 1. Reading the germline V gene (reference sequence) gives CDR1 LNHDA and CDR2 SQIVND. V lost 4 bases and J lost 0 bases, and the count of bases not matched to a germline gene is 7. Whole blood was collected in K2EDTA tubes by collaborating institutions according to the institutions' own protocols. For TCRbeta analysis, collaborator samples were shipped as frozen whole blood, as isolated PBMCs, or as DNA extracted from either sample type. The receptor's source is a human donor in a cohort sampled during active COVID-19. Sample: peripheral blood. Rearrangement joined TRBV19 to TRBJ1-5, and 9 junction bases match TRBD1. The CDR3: CASSTTGGANSNQPQHF. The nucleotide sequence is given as TGTGCCAGTAGTACTACAGGGGGCGCAAATAGCAATCAGCCCCAGCATTTT.